The 21 T cell receptor beta chains below were found in one sample sequenced in a study of T-cell reconstitution after alpha-beta-depleted transplantation in children (dated by TCRdb to the mid-2010s). According to the study, the label for this sample's treatment or condition signals: allogeneic hematopoietic cell transplantation with graft depleted of TCRalphabeta T cells and CD19 B cells. Libraries were prepared through PCR. TCRdb records Illumina HiSeq 2500 as the sequencer. TCR library preparation used molecular barcoding, with unique molecular identifiers applied to normalize quantification of the TCRbeta repertoire. The public reads were reanalyzed by TCRdb: fastp trimming at Q25, MiXCR alignment, in-frame beta chains only. Every entry covers one CDR3 protein and lists the most common genes and DNA from its rows. Within this sample are 130,000 to 150,000 distinct CDR3 sequences, with 8.5% to 10% of them counted one time only. The ten largest clones capture 15% to 20% of the sample.

The sequences come from PBMCs, mostly from graft donor cells, collected 180 days after TCRalphabeta/CD19-depleted stem cell transplant. These receptors were taken from a female patient aged 2-9 years who had a stem cell transplant for congenital amegakaryocytic thrombocytopenia, so the T cells may come from the graft donor.

This clonotype was counted many times. The V call is TRBV7-8, the J call TRBJ2-7; 7 bases map to TRBD1. The CDR3 extends over 15 amino acids. V trimming: 5 bases; J trimming: 7 bases; junction bases outside the gene matches: 14. The V gene's germline CDR1 is SGHVS and CDR2 FQNEAQ. The chain's CDR3 is CASSRTGTVHFEQYF. The DNA for the CDR3 is TGTGCCAGCAGCCGGACCGGGACAGTCCACTTTGAGCAGTACTTC.

This clonotype was detected ten times or more. The V gene is TRBV12-3 or TRBV12-4, the J gene TRBJ1-1; perhaps TRBD1 as D (6 bases). Trimming removed 6 bases from V and 5 bases from J, with 19 bases in between. CDR3 size: 15 residues. CDR3 in amino acids: CASSPRGVPGTEAFF. As DNA, the CDR3 is TGTGCCAGCAGCCCCAGGGGTGTGCCGGGGACTGAAGCTTTCTTT.

This clonotype has a handful of counts. The rearrangement joins TRBV3-1 to TRBJ2-3; D is possibly TRBD2 (6 bases). There are 13 residues in the CDR3. Germline assignment: CDR1 LGHDT and CDR2 YNNKEL (reference sequence). With 3 bases removed from V and 10 bases from J, the gap between germline ends came to 14 bases. CDR3 residues: CASSQDDWGAQYF. CDR3 nucleotide sequence: TGTGCCAGCAGCCAGGACGACTGGGGGGCGCAGTATTTT.

In its sample, this clonotype was seen many times. V gene TRBV5-1 combines with J gene TRBJ1-1, with 7 nucleotides matching TRBD1. Germline V gene sequence: CDR1 SGHRS, CDR2 YFSETQ. The CDR3 loop spans 13 amino acids. With V trimmed by 6 bases and J by 7 bases, 9 bases remained unmatched. CDR3 region: CASTQPGQVEAFF. For the CDR3, the DNA is TGCGCCAGCACCCAACCCGGACAGGTTGAAGCTTTCTTT.

In this sample, this clonotype turned up many times. This chain uses TRBV11-2 with TRBJ2-3; D is perhaps TRBD2 (5 bases). CDR3 length: 17 residues. Trimming removed 0 bases at V and 2 bases at J, with 15 bases between. Germline V gene data show CDR1 as SGHAT and CDR2 as FQNNGV. CDR3 bases: TGTGCCAGCAGCTTAGATAATCGGGGATATTTCACAGATACGCAGTATTTT. Its translation is CASSLDNRGYFTDTQYF.

This clonotype was detected a few times. The J gene is TRBJ1-2, the V gene TRBV5-1, with 7 bases matching TRBD1. Germline lookup yields CDR1 SGHRS and CDR2 YFSETQ. Germline trimming cut 4 bases from V and 5 bases from J; bases unmatched to any gene: 5. This CDR3 is built from 13 residues. The CDR3 is CASSMGQQYGYTF. The CDR3 DNA reads TGCGCCAGCAGCATGGGACAGCAGTATGGCTACACCTTC.

This clonotype was detected many times. The chain carries TRBV6-1 and TRBJ2-1; D possibly uses TRBD1 or TRBD2 (5 bases each). V was trimmed by 6 bases and J by 7 bases, leaving 16 bases between them. Germline V gene lookup returns CDR1 MNHNS and CDR2 SASEGT. The CDR3 totals 14 residues. The CDR3 spells CASSFPGQRNEQFF. DNA of the CDR3: TGTGCCAGCAGCTTCCCGGGGCAACGGAATGAGCAGTTCTTC.

This clonotype was detected many times. V and J are TRBV6-2 or TRBV6-3 and TRBJ2-5; maybe TRBD1 (5 bases). Germline-derived CDR1 and CDR2 are MNHEY and SVGEGT. The CDR3 has 14 amino acids. Trimming stripped 5 bases from V and 0 bases from J, with 10 bases between. Here the CDR3 reads CASSGALYQETQYF. The DNA for the CDR3 is TGTGCCAGCAGTGGGGCTTTGTACCAAGAGACCCAGTACTTC.

This clonotype was recorded many times. The V gene is TRBV20-1, the J gene TRBJ1-5, with 10 bases lining up with TRBD1. The V and J ends lost 4 bases and 6 bases, in that order; junction bases with no gene match: 6. The length of the CDR3 is 14 residues. The germline gives CDR1 DFQATT, CDR2 SNEGSKA (reference sequence). CDR3 in DNA: TGCAGTGCTATGGGACAGGGGTGGGGTCAGCCCCAGCATTTT. Its protein is CSAMGQGWGQPQHF.

This clonotype was seen only a few times. The chain links TRBV15 to TRBJ1-1; TRBD1 might be the D (5 bases). V was pared by 1 base and J by 0 bases, with 9 bases between. This CDR3 is built from 15 residues. Germline CDR1 reads LNHNV; CDR2 reads YYDKDF (reference sequence). CDR3 protein: CATSRAGLVNTEAFF. The CDR3 DNA reads as TGTGCCACCAGCAGAGCAGGGTTGGTGAACACTGAAGCTTTCTTT.

This clonotype was seen many times. The chain joins TRBV20-1 to TRBJ2-1, with TRBD2 as a possible D gene (5 bases). The CDR3 contains 16 residues. Between the trimmed V and J ends, which lost 4 bases and 0 bases, there was a span of 16 bases. Germline lookup yields CDR1 DFQATT and CDR2 SNEGSKA (reference sequence). The CDR3 spells CSANSPPSGSYNEQFF. In DNA form, the CDR3 reads TGCAGTGCTAACAGCCCACCGAGCGGCTCCTACAATGAGCAGTTCTTC.

This clonotype occurred a few times. The chain uses TRBV11-1 and TRBJ2-7; 7 bases are a match to TRBD2. This CDR3 has 18 amino acids. The germline V gene encodes CDR1 SGHAT and CDR2 FQDESV (reference sequence). V lost 1 base to trimming and J lost 5 bases; unmatched junction nucleotides: 17. The CDR3 is CASSLERGFGGNGDEQYF. The CDR3 nucleotides are TGTGCCAGCAGCTTAGAGCGGGGTTTTGGAGGGAATGGGGACGAGCAGTACTTC.

In its sample, this clonotype was seen a few times. The chain links TRBV12-3 or TRBV12-4 to TRBJ2-1; D uncertain. Trimming took 3 bases from V and 9 from J, leaving 9 bases between them. The CDR3 extends over 12 amino acids. CDR3 nucleotides: TGTGCCAGCAGTTTTTATTCGGCTGAGCAGTTCTTC. As protein: CASSFYSAEQFF.

This clonotype was seen at least ten times. J is TRBJ2-7 and V is TRBV5-1, with 10 bases fitting TRBD1. The V gene's germline CDR1 is SGHRS and CDR2 YFSETQ. Unmatched junction bases numbered 9, after V lost 4 bases and J lost 2 bases. This CDR3 has 16 residues. DNA for the CDR3: TGCGCCAGCAGCCCCCTGGGGACAGGGGCGACCTACGAGCAGTACTTC. Amino acids: CASSPLGTGATYEQYF.

In this sample, this clonotype turned up many times. The V gene is TRBV4-2, the J gene TRBJ1-2, with D possibly matching TRBD1 (5 bases). V shed 1 base and J shed 2 bases, with 11 bases lying between them. Germline V gives CDR1 LGHNA, CDR2 YNFKEQ. This CDR3 comprises 15 residues. This chain's CDR3 is CASSQAAGTNYGYTF. CDR3 nucleotide sequence: TGTGCCAGCAGCCAAGCAGCAGGGACGAACTATGGCTACACCTTC.

The chain couples TRBV11-3 to TRBJ2-1; TRBD2 matches at 10 bases. The CDR3 is 15 residues long. Germline values: CDR1 SGHNT, CDR2 YENEEA. J lost 6 bases, V lost 6 bases, and 8 bases had no gene match. CDR3 protein: CASSLRSSGGNEQFF. In nucleotides, the CDR3 is TGTGCCAGCAGTCTTAGGTCTAGCGGGGGCAATGAGCAGTTCTTC.

This clonotype was found many times. The rearrangement links TRBV19 to TRBJ1-5; D is unresolved. Germline lookup yields CDR1 LNHDA and CDR2 SQIVND (reference sequence). The CDR3 totals 15 residues. Between the trimmed V and J ends, which lost 1 base and 4 bases, there was a span of 11 bases. The CDR3 region is CASSIAGDGNQPQHF. The CDR3 nucleotides are TGTGCCAGTAGTATAGCTGGGGATGGGAATCAGCCCCAGCATTTT.

As for this clonotype: Since the CDR3 does not end with the conserved phenylalanine or tryptophan, this likely comes from a read error. The CDR3, as DNA: TGCAGCGCCGGGGAGCGGGGTCGGAACACTGAAGCTTTCTTG. Translating gives CSAGERGRNTEAFL. The V and J genes are TRBV29-1 and TRBJ1-1; D gene uncertain. This CDR3 has 14 amino acids. Germline CDR1 reads SQVTM; CDR2 reads ANQGSEA. Trimming took off 7 bases at V and 1 base at J, with 16 bases between the two ends.

This CDR3 is CAISEPGQGEDSNQPQHF. In DNA form, the CDR3 reads TGTGCCATCAGTGAACCGGGACAGGGGGAGGATAGCAATCAGCCCCAGCATTTT. V usage is TRBV10-3 and J usage is TRBJ1-5; 11 bases are a match to TRBD1. The V gene end was trimmed by 3 bases and the J gene end by 0 bases; junction bases not matched to a gene: 7. CDR1 ENHRY and CDR2 SYGVKD come from the germline V gene. This CDR3 spans 18 amino acids.

The genes are TRBV20-1 and TRBJ2-1; D is ambiguous. CDR3 length: 11 amino acids. Germline lookup yields CDR1 DFQATT and CDR2 SNEGSKA (reference sequence). V lost 4 bases and J 6 bases, leaving 7 bases between the germline ends. The CDR3 DNA sequence: TGCAGTGCTACACCTACCAATGAGCAGTTCTTC. Translation gives CSATPTNEQFF.

This clonotype has a handful of counts. The chain links TRBV7-2 to TRBJ2-2; possibly TRBD2 for D (6 bases). The germline gives CDR1 SGHTA, CDR2 FQGNSA. The CDR3 totals 15 residues. V lost 9 bases and J 4 bases, leaving 18 bases between the germline ends. The CDR3 bases are TGTGCCAGTAACTTACCATGGGACTTCACCGGGGAGCTGTTTTTT. Translated, it gives CASNLPWDFTGELFF. The full variable domain, completed using reference TRBV7-2 and TRBJ2-2, is GAGVSQSPSNKVTEKGKDVELRCDPISGHTALYWYRQSLGQGLEFLIYFQGNSAPDKSGLPSDRFSAERTGGSVSTLTIQRTQQEDSAVYLCASNLPWDFTGELFFGEGSRLTVL.